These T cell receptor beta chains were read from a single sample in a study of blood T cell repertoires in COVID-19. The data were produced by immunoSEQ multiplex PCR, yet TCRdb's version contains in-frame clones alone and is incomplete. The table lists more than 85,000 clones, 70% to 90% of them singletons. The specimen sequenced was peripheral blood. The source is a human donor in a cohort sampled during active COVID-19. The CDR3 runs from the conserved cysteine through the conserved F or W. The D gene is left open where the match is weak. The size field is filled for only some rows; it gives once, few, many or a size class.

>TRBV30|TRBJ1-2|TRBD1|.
CAWSVSGQGSGYTF
TGTGCCTGGAGTGTATCGGGACAGGGAAGTGGCTACACCTTC
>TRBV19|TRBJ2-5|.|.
CASSPKYQETQYF
TGTGCCAGTAGTCCAAAATACCAAGAGACCCAGTACTTC
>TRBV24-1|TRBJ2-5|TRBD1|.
CATRAHDRGETQYF
TGTGCCACCAGGGCCCACGACAGGGGAGAGACCCAGTACTTC
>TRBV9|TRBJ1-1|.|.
CASSVGANTEAFF
TGTGCCAGCAGCGTAGGAGCGAACACTGAAGCTTTCTTT
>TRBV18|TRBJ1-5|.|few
CASSPDSFNQPQHF
TGTGCCAGCTCACCGGACAGTTTCAATCAGCCCCAGCATTTT
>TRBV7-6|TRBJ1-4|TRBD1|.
CASSQRTGGPNEKLFF
TGTGCCAGCAGCCAACGGACAGGGGGACCTAATGAAAAACTGTTTTTT
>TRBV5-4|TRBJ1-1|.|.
CASSLPGRNTEAFF
TGTGCCAGCAGCTTGCCAGGGCGGAACACTGAAGCTTTCTTT
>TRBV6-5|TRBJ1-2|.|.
CASSGGGFGYTF
TGTGCCAGCTCCGGCGGAGGCTTCGGCTACACCTTC
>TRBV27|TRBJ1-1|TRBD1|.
CASSSEGAGKTEAFF
TGTGCCAGCAGTTCGGAGGGGGCAGGTAAGACTGAAGCTTTCTTT
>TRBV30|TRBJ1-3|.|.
CAWITTSSGNTIYF
TGTGCCTGGATTACAACCAGCTCTGGAAACACCATATATTTT
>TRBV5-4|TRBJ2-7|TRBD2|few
CASSSHGLAGYYEQYF
TGTGCCAGCAGCTCCCATGGACTAGCGGGGTATTACGAGCAGTACTTC
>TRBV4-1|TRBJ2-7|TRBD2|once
CASSQDAASGGDSPYEQYF
TGCGCCAGCAGCCAAGATGCGGCTAGCGGGGGAGACTCCCCCTACGAGCAGTACTTC
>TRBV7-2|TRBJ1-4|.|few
CASSPLMREKLFF
TGTGCCAGCAGCCCACTCATGCGTGAAAAACTGTTTTTT
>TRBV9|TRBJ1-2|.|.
CASSVGDSTYGYTF
TGTGCCAGCAGCGTAGGTGACAGTACCTATGGCTACACCTTC
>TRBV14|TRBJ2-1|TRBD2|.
CASSLIGYAASGTYNEQFF
TGTGCCAGCAGCCTCATAGGATATGCGGCTAGCGGTACCTACAATGAGCAGTTCTTC
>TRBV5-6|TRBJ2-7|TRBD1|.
CASSSTQGLTYEQYF
TGTGCCAGCAGCTCTACACAGGGGCTCACATACGAGCAGTACTTC
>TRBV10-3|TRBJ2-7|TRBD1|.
CAISGSDRGSEQYF
TGTGCCATCAGTGGTTCGGACAGGGGATCCGAGCAGTACTTC
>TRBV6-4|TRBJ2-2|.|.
CASSALAGANTGELFF
TGTGCCAGCAGTGCCCTGGCTGGGGCCAACACCGGGGAGCTGTTTTTT
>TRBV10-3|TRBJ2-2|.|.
CAIRQDRDTGELFF
TGTGCCATCAGACAGGACAGAGACACCGGGGAGCTGTTTTTT
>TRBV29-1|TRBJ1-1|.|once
CSGVGVMNTEAFF
TGCAGCGGGGTCGGGGTCATGAACACTGAAGCTTTCTTT
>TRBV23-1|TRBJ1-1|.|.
CASSPPTTGDTEAFF
TGCGCCAGCAGTCCCCCGACAACCGGTGACACTGAAGCTTTCTTT
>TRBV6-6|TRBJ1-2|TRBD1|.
CASSTGTGVGSYTF
TGTGCCAGCAGTACCGGGACAGGGGTGGGCAGCTACACCTTC
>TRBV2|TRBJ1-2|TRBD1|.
CASSDRGNYGYTF
TGTGCCAGCAGTGACAGGGGGAACTATGGCTACACCTTC
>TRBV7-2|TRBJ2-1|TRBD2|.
CASSLAGVYNEQFF
TGTGCCAGCAGCCTAGCGGGCGTCTACAATGAGCAGTTCTTC
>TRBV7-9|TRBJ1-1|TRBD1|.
CASSSRQGRTEAFF
TGTGCCAGCAGCTCACGACAGGGGAGGACTGAAGCTTTCTTT
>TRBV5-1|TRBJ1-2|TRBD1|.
CASSLEGTGANYGYTF
TGCGCCAGCAGCTTGGAAGGGACAGGAGCTAACTATGGCTACACCTTC
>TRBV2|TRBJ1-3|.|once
CASSGGTRVGNTIYF
TGTGCCAGCAGTGGCGGGACGAGGGTTGGAAACACCATATATTTT
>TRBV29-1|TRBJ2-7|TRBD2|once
CSVLRGDNSGGFSYEQYF
TGCAGCGTCCTCAGGGGGGATAATAGCGGGGGGTTCTCCTACGAGCAGTACTTC
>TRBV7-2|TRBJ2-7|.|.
CASSLGQTPTYEQYF
TGTGCCAGCAGCTTAGGGCAGACACCAACCTACGAGCAGTACTTC
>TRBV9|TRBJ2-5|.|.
CASSGRDRQETQYF
TGTGCCAGCAGCGGGCGGGACAGACAAGAGACCCAGTACTTC
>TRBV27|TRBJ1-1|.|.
CASSLRGMNTEAFF
TGTGCCAGCAGTTTACGGGGTATGAACACTGAAGCTTTCTTT
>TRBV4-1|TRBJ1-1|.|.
CASSPHGVVEAFF
TGCGCCAGCAGCCCCCACGGGGTAGTAGAAGCTTTCTTT
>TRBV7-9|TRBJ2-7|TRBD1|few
CASSPRTGFSEQYF
TGTGCCAGCAGCCCAAGGACAGGGTTTAGCGAGCAGTACTTC
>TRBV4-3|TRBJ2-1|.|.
CASSQAPFHEQFF
TGCGCCAGCAGCCAAGCTCCGTTCCATGAGCAGTTCTTC
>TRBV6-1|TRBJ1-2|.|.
CASSEDTRTAYGYTF
TGTGCCAGCAGTGAAGATACTAGGACGGCGTATGGCTACACCTTC
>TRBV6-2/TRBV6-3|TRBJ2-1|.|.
CARSDPVGAAHNEQFF
TGTGCCCGCAGTGACCCGGTTGGAGCGGCCCACAATGAGCAGTTCTTC
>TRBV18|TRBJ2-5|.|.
CASSPPALGEETQYF
TGTGCCAGCTCACCACCAGCCCTGGGCGAAGAGACCCAGTACTTC
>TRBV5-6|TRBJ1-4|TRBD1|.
CASSPTTGGYEKLFF
TGTGCCAGCAGCCCCACTACAGGGGGCTATGAAAAACTGTTTTTT
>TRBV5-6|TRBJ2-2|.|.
CASSLGGNTGELFF
TGTGCCAGCAGCTTGGGCGGGAACACCGGGGAGCTGTTTTTT
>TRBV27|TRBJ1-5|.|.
CASSLRTDGNQPQHF
TGTGCCAGCAGTTTGCGGACAGACGGCAATCAGCCCCAGCATTTT
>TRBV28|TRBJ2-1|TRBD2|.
CASSLGASGRFEQFF
TGTGCCAGCAGTTTGGGGGCTAGCGGGAGATTTGAGCAGTTCTTC
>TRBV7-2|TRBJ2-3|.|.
CASRFGGNTDTQYF
TGTGCCAGCAGATTCGGGGGTAACACAGATACGCAGTATTTT
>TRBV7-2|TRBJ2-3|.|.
CASSFVATTDTQYF
TGTGCCAGCAGCTTTGTAGCGACCACAGATACGCAGTATTTT
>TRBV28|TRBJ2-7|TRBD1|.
CASSLDRGPSYEQYF
TGTGCCAGCAGTCTCGACAGGGGGCCCTCCTACGAGCAGTACTTC